A selection of T cell receptor beta chains follows, all from one sample in a study of blood T cells in healthy people across ages. TCRdb called the 5' RACE reads again in MiXCR, with one record for every CDR3 protein. In the table there are more than 1,400,000 distinct CDR3 sequences, roughly 45% of which are singletons. Sequencing was performed on blood. Receptors were obtained from a woman between 18 and 29 years old in good health. The CDR3 runs from the conserved cysteine through the conserved F or W. The D gene is left open where the match is weak. Size is stated for part of the rows, as once, few or many counts, or as a class when the clone is expanded.

CDR3,DNA,size,V,J,D
CASSEYSGTQYF,TGTGCCAGCAGTGAATATTCGGGGACCCAGTACTTC,few,TRBV25-1,TRBJ2-5,.
CASSEGQAYTEAFF,TGTGCCAGCAGTGAAGGGCAGGCCTACACTGAAGCTTTCTTT,.,TRBV2,TRBJ1-1,.
CASRPRENCGYTF,TGCGCCAGCAGGCCTCGAGAAAACTGTGGCTACACCTTC,.,TRBV5-1,TRBJ1-2,.
CASSQETVSNYGYTF,TGTGCCAGCAGCCAAGAAACAGTTTCTAACTATGGCTACACCTTC,.,TRBV3-1,TRBJ1-2,.
CASSDLAGEYNEQFF,TGTGCCAGCAGCGACCTAGCGGGGGAATACAATGAGCAGTTCTTC,.,TRBV7-2,TRBJ2-1,TRBD2
CSAFSGLGETQYF,TGCAGTGCTTTTTCGGGACTAGGGGAGACCCAGTACTTC,.,TRBV20-1,TRBJ2-5,TRBD2
CASTVGLNTEAFF,TGTGCCAGCACAGTAGGGCTGAACACTGAAGCTTTCTTT,.,TRBV28,TRBJ1-1,.
CASSATSLGSTYEQYF,TGTGCCAGCAGTGCCACCTCCCTGGGGTCAACCTACGAGCAGTACTTC,few,TRBV27,TRBJ2-7,.
CATSGSGTSGSNEQFF,TGTGCCACCAGTGGATCCGGGACTAGCGGGAGCAATGAGCAGTTCTTC,.,TRBV24-1,TRBJ2-1,TRBD2
CASTRDRGGYTF,TGTGCCAGCACCCGAGACAGGGGGGGCTACACCTTC,few,TRBV6-6,TRBJ1-2,TRBD1
CASRPWAESSYEQYF,TGTGCCAGCAGACCCTGGGCAGAGAGCTCCTACGAGCAGTACTTC,.,TRBV28,TRBJ2-7,.
CASSEGGRHSPLHF,TGTGCCAGCAGTGAAGGTGGGCGGCATTCACCCCTCCACTTT,.,TRBV6-4,TRBJ1-6,.
CSVVGTESTDTQYF,TGCAGCGTTGTGGGGACCGAAAGCACAGATACGCAGTATTTT,.,TRBV29-1,TRBJ2-3,.
CASGFGSGQGAHEQYF,TGTGCCAGCGGTTTCGGGTCGGGACAGGGGGCCCACGAGCAGTACTTC,.,TRBV27,TRBJ2-7,TRBD1